This passage covers 3 T cell receptor beta chains from one sample sequenced in a study of Graves' ophthalmopathy and Graves' hyperthyroidism. The study amplified TCR beta CDR3 regions using RNA transcripts. Investigators did first-round RT-PCR with HTBI primers, then second-round multiplex PCR. TCRdb re-called the multiplex PCR reads with MiXCR, one entry per CDR3 protein. The sample lists 660,000 or so distinct CDR3 sequences; about two fifths were seen once. Sequencing was performed on peripheral blood. These receptor sequences come from an adult man with Graves' ophthalmopathy.

The table lists this clonotype with many counts. J is TRBJ1-5 and V is TRBV19, with D unresolved. Germline CDR1 and CDR2: LNHDA and SQIVND (reference sequence). Trimming shortened V by 2 bases and J by 7 bases, and 15 bases separated the two germline ends. The CDR3 is 15 residues long. CDR3 region: CASSIIGLTGQPQHF. The DNA for the CDR3 is TGTGCCAGTAGTATAATTGGCCTTACGGGGCAGCCCCAGCATTTT.

This chain links TRBV6-5 with TRBJ2-2, with 7 bases that match TRBD1. Germline V CDR1 and CDR2: MNHEY, SVGAGI. This CDR3 contains 13 residues. Trimming cost V 7 bases and J 3 bases; bases outside gene matches: 2. The CDR3 nucleotides are TGTGCCAGCATCCAGGGGGACACCGGGGAGCTGTTTTTT. It encodes CASIQGDTGELFF.

This clonotype was counted a single time. The genes are TRBV6-6 and TRBJ2-7; D may be TRBD1 or TRBD2 (5 bases each). Trimming took off 2 bases at V and 6 bases at J, with 8 bases between the two ends. The CDR3 runs 12 residues. Germline CDR1 reads MNHNY; CDR2 reads SVGAGI (reference sequence). CDR3 DNA: TGTGCCAGCAGTTACGGGGGTATCGAGCAGTACTTC. Protein product: CASSYGGIEQYF.